This T cell receptor beta chain is from a study of T cell responses to AZD1222 COVID-19 vaccine. Findings and caveats of the study: Unmutated variant regions reportedly attract nearly half of all spike-specific TCRs. The repertoires were collected only after the peak T cell response.

To note about this clone: The antigen is undetermined.

TCRdb's copy holds only in-frame clones and misses some; the assay was immunoSEQ multiplex PCR. The sample lists tens of thousands of clones, approximately 90% occurring once. CDR1 is SGHAT and CDR2 is FQNNGV in the germline V gene. This CDR3 has 16 residues. With V trimmed by 5 bases and J by 2 bases, 7 bases remained unmatched. This chain joins TRBV11-2 and TRBJ2-7; 12 nucleotides line up with TRBD1. Sequenced here: peripheral blood, sampled on day 0 of AZD1222 vaccination. This TCR came from an adult in good health. CDR3 coding DNA: TGTGCCAGCAGCAATCCGGGACAGGGGGCACCCTACGAGCAGTACTTC. It translates to CASSNPGQGAPYEQYF. Looking up the rest from reference TRBV11-2 and TRBJ2-7 gives the full variable domain: EAGVAQSPRYKIIEKRQSVAFWCNPISGHATLYWYQQILGQGPKLLIQFQNNGVVDDSQLPKDRFSAERLKGVDSTLKIQPAKLEDSAVYLCASSNPGQGAPYEQYFGPGTRLTVT.